The 3 T cell receptor beta chains given below trace back to one sample, sequenced in a study of T cell clonality in common variable immunodeficiency (dated by TCRdb to between 2014 and 2016). To prepare the library, the immunoSEQ multiplex PCR assay was applied. TCRdb re-hosts the immuneACCESS table, in-frame sequences only. Its copies lack some clones; in the studies checked, an unresolved V gene accounts for under half of them, and the cause for the rest is not known. The table puts tens of thousands of clones in this sample, none counted just once. The ten largest clones capture approximately 1.7% of the sample. Input material: peripheral blood mononuclear cells. The source of these receptors is a person aged 18 to 70 in good health.

Ten or more counts support this clone. The CDR3 goes on 3 residues after the read ends, and that part is filled in from the germline J gene. The chain employs TRBV11-2 and TRBJ2-7, with D possibly TRBD2 on 6 matching bases. The V gene lost 5 bases and the J gene lost 2 bases, with 16 bases spanning the gap. CDR3 length: 15 amino acids. Germline CDR1 reads SGHAT; CDR2 reads FQNNGV. The CDR3 sequence: CASSLGRTGAYEQYF. The DNA read from the CDR3 is TGTGCCAGCAGCCTTGGACGTACGGGGGCCTACGAG.

This clone was detected ten times or more. The read gets to within 3 residues of the CDR3 end, and the germline J gene fills in the rest. The V call is TRBV4-2, the J call TRBJ1-2; 7 positions agree with TRBD1. From germline, CDR1 is LGHNA and CDR2 YNFKEQ. V lost 1 base to trimming and J lost 7 bases; unmatched junction nucleotides: 9. The CDR3 is 15 residues long. The part of the CDR3 DNA that was read is TGTGCCAGCAGCCAAGGCGGGGACAGCGTCTTTGGC. This encodes CASSQGGDSVFG. The full CDR3 protein is CASSQGGDSVFGYTF.

This clone has at least ten counts. The CDR3 end is not reached by the read, which stops 3 residues before it; the germline J gene fills it in. The chain recombines TRBV2 with TRBJ2-7; 9 positions match TRBD2. The CDR3 sequence is 16 residues long. J lost 0 bases, V lost 6 bases, and 9 bases had no gene match. Germline values: CDR1 SNHLY, CDR2 FYNNEI. CDR3 bases read: TGTGCCAGCAGGCCGTCTAGCGGGAAGGTCTCCTACGAG. It encodes CASRPSSGKVSYE. The whole CDR3 protein is CASRPSSGKVSYEQYF.